This T cell receptor (beta chain) was identified in a study of blood T cell repertoires in COVID-19. The method was immunoSEQ multiplex PCR; TCRdb's version includes in-frame clones alone and lacks a portion of them. The sample shows approximately 500,000 clones, around nine tenths of them seen only once. V shed 5 bases, J shed 8 bases, and the junction held 5 bases outside the gene matches. Germline V CDR1 and CDR2: SNHLY, FYNNEI. The CDR3 runs to 13 residues. Seattle cases were enrolled at active infection and followed longitudinally. The source is a woman aged 50 to 65 with COVID-19, enrolled during active disease. Sequencing was carried out using peripheral blood. This rearrangement joins TRBV2 to TRBJ2-5; 10 bases are shared with TRBD1. The CDR3 is CASSRDRGETQYF. In nucleotides, the CDR3 is TGTGCCAGCAGTAGGGACAGGGGCGAAACCCAGTACTTC.